A few counts support the clone carrying this TCR beta chain. Its matching antigen is unknown. Germline V gene data show CDR1 as DFQATT and CDR2 as SNEGSKA (reference sequence). Between the trimmed V and J ends, which lost 6 bases and 1 base, there was a span of 16 bases. This CDR3 region has 15 residues. The data are from a study of T-cell reconstitution after alpha-beta-depleted transplantation in children. Study results and limitations: Some patients owed their high day-60 TCRbeta diversity to surviving recipient T cells and thymic progenitors. At around two months after transplant, the alpha-beta T cells were reportedly derived from several hundred expanded clones that came from non-depleted graft cells. T-cell numbers and diversity, one year after transplant, stemmed largely from T cells that were newly produced.

Unique molecular identifiers tagged the TCRbeta library. TCRdb ran MiXCR on the PCR reads and lists one entry per CDR3 protein. This sample has about 580,000 distinct CDR3 sequences, with about 23% found just once. The receptor was isolated from a boy less than two years old who had a stem cell transplant for acute myeloid leukemia, so the T cells may come from the graft donor. Specimen: PBMCs, mostly from graft donor cells, collected 360 days after TCRalphabeta/CD19-depleted stem cell transplant. The chain has TRBV20-1 and TRBJ2-4; D is uncertain. The CDR3 is CSATSIQVAKNIQYF. The CDR3 coding sequence is TGCAGTGCCACGAGTATCCAAGTGGCCAAAAACATTCAGTACTTC.